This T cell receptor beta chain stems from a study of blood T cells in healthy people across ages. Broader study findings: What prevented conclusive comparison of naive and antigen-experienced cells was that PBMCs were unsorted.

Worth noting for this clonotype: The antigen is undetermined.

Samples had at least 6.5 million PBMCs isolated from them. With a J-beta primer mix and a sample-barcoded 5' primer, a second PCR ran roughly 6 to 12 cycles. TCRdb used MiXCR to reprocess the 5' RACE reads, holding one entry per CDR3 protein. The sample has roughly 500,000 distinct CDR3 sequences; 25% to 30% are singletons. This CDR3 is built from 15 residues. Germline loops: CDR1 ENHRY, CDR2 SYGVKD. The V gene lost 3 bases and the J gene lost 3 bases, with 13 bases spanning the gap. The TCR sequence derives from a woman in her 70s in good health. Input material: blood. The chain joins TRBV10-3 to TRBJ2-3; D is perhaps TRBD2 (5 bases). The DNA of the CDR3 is TGTGCCATCAGTGACCTTCTCGGGGTAACAGATACGCAGTATTTT. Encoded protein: CAISDLLGVTDTQYF.